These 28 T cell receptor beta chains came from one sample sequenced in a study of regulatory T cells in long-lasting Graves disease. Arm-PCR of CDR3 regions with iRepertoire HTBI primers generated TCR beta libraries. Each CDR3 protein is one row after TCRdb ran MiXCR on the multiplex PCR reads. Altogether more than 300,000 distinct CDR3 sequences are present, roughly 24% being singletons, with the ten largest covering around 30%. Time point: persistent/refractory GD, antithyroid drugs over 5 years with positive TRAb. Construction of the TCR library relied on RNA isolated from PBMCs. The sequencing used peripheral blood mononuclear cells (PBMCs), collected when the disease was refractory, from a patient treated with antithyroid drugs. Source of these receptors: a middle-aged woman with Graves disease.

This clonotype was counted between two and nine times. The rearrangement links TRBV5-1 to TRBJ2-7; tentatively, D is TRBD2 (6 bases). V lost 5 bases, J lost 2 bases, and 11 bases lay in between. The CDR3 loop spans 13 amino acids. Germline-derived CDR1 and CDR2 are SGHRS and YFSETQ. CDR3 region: CASRLAVPYEQYF. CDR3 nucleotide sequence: TGCGCCAGCAGATTAGCGGTGCCCTACGAGCAGTACTTC.

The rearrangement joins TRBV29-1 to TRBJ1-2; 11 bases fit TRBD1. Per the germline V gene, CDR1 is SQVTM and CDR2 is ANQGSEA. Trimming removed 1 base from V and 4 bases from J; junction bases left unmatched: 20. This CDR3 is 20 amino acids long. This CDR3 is CSVEGPLQGTGGVVSYGYTF. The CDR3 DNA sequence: TGCAGCGTTGAAGGTCCCCTTCAAGGGACAGGGGGAGTAGTTAGCTATGGCTACACCTTC.

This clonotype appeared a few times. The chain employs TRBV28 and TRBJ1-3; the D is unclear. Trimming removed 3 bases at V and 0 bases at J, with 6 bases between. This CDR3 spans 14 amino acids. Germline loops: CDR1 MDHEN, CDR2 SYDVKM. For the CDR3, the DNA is TGTGCCAGCAGTTTCGCCAGCTCTGGAAACACCATATATTTT. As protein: CASSFASSGNTIYF.

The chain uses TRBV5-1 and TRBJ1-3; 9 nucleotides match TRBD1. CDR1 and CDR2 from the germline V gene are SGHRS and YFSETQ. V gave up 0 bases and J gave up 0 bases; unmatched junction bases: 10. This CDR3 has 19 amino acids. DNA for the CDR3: TGCGCCAGCAGCTTGGCCGGAGGGACAGGGCCGGGCTCTGGAAACACCATATATTTT. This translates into CASSLAGGTGPGSGNTIYF.

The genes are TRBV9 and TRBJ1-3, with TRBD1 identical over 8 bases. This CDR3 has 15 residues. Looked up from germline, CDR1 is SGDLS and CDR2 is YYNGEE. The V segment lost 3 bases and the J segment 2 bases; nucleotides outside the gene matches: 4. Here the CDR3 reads CASSGDRSTGNTIYF. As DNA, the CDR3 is TGTGCCAGCAGCGGGGACAGGAGTACTGGAAACACCATATATTTT.

The CDR3 sequence: CASSMSQLLEKLFF. The CDR3, as DNA: TGTGCCAGTAGTATGAGCCAGCTTCTGGAAAAACTGTTTTTT. This chain joins TRBV19 and TRBJ1-4; D is unresolved. The CDR3 has 14 amino acids. Germline loops: CDR1 LNHDA, CDR2 SQIVND (reference sequence). V lost 3 bases and J lost 8, with 13 bases in between.

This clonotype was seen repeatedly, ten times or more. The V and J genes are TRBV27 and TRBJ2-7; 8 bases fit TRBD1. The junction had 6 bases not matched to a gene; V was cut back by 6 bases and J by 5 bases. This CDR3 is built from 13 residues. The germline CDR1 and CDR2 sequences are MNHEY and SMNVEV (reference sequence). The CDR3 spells CASSLTGEDEQYF. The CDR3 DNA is TGTGCCAGCAGCTTGACAGGGGAGGACGAGCAGTACTTC.

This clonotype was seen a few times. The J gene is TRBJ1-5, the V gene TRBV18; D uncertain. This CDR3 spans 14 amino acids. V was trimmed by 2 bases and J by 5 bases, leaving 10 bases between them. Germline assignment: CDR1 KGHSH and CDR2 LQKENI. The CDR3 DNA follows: TGTGCCAGCTCACCAATGGAGGGTGATCAGCCCCAGCATTTT. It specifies CASSPMEGDQPQHF.

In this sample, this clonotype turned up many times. CDR3 nucleotide sequence: TGTGCCAGCACCACCGGTGTGGGTCAGCCCCAGCATTTT. Amino acid sequence: CASTTGVGQPQHF. V gene TRBV13 combines with J gene TRBJ1-5, with no clear D. The germline CDR1 and CDR2 sequences are PRHDT and FYEKMQ (reference sequence). Deletions cut 7 bases from V and 6 bases from J, with 13 bases between. This CDR3 has 13 amino acids. Full variable domain (outside the CDR3, taken from reference TRBV13 and TRBJ1-5): AAGVIQSPRHLIKEKRETATLKCYPIPRHDTVYWYQQGPGQDPQFLISFYEKMQSDKGSIPDRFSAQQFSDYHSELNMSSLELGDSALYFCASTTGVGQPQHFGDGTRLSIL.

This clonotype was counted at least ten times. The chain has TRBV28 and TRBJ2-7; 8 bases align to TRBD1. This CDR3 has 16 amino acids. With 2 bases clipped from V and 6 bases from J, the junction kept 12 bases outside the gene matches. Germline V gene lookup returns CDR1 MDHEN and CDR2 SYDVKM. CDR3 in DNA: TGTGCCAGCAGTTTACGTACTGGGCAGGGGGCTTTCGAGCAGTACTTC. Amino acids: CASSLRTGQGAFEQYF.

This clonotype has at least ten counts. The CDR3 spells CASSLLGWGSLLSGANVLTF. The CDR3 DNA reads TGTGCCAGCAGTTTATTGGGTTGGGGCAGCTTACTCTCTGGGGCCAACGTCCTGACTTTC. This chain connects TRBV28 to TRBJ2-6; TRBD1 is a possible D gene (5 bases). Trimming removed 1 base at V and 0 bases at J, with 19 bases between. The length of the CDR3 is 20 residues. CDR1 and CDR2 (germline): MDHEN, SYDVKM.

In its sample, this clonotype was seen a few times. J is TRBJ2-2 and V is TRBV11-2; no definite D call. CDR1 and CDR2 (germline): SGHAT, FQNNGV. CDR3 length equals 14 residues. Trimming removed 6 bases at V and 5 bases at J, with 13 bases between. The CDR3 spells CASRELSVTGELFF. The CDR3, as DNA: TGTGCCAGCAGGGAACTATCCGTAACCGGGGAGCTGTTTTTT.

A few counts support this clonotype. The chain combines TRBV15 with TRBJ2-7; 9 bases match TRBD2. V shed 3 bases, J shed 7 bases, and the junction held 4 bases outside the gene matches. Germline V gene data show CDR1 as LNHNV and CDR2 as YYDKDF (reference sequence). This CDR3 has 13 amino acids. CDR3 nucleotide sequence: TGTGCCACCAGCAGGACTAGCGGATGGGAGCAGTACTTC. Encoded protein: CATSRTSGWEQYF.

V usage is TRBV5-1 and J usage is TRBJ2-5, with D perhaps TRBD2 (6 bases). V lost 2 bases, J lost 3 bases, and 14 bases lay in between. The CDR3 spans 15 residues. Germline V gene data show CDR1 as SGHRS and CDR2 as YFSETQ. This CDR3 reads CASSFFGAGEETQYF. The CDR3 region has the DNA TGCGCCAGCAGCTTTTTTGGAGCGGGCGAAGAGACCCAGTACTTC.

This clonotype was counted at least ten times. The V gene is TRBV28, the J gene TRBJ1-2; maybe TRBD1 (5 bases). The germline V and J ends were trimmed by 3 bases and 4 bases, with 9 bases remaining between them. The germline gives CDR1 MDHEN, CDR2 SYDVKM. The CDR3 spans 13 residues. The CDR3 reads CASSFRGGYGYTF. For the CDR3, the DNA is TGTGCCAGCAGTTTTCGGGGGGGCTATGGCTACACCTTC.

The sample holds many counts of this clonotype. The CDR3 region has the DNA TGTGCCAGCAGTCAGGGTTCTTCCTACGAGCAGTACTTC. Its translation is CASSQGSSYEQYF. The rearrangement uses TRBV28 and TRBJ2-7, with D possibly being TRBD1 (5 bases). V lost 5 bases to trimming and J lost 1 base, with 9 bases between them. Germline CDR1 reads MDHEN; CDR2 reads SYDVKM. CDR3 length equals 13 residues.

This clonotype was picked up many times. Here the CDR3 reads CASRLAGGPSEQYF. CDR3 DNA: TGTGCCAGCAGACTAGCGGGAGGGCCGAGCGAGCAGTACTTC. V gene TRBV28 combines with J gene TRBJ2-7; the match to TRBD2 covers 13 bases. Germline-derived CDR1 and CDR2 are MDHEN and SYDVKM. V dropped 6 bases and J dropped 6; count of bases not matched to a gene: 5. The CDR3 spans 14 residues.

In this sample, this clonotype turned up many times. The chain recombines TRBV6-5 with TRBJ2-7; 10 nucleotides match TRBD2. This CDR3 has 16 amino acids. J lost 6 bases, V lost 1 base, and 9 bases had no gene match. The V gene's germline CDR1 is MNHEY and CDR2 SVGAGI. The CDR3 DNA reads TGTGCCAGCAGTTACTTAGTGCCAGCGGGAGGGCGCGAGCAGTACTTC. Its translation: CASSYLVPAGGREQYF.

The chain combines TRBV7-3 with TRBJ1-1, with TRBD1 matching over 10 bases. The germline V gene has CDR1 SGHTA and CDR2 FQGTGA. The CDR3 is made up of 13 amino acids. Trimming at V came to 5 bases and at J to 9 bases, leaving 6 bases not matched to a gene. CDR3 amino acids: CASSRGTGEKAFF. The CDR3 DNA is TGTGCCAGCAGCCGGGGGACAGGGGAAAAAGCTTTCTTT.

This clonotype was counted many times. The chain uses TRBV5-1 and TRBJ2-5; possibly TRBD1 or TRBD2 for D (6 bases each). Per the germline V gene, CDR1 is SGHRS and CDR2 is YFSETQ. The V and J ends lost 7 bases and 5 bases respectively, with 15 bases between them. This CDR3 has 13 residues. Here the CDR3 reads CASGEGGAETQYF. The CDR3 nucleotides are TGCGCCAGCGGCGAGGGGGGAGCGGAGACCCAGTACTTC.

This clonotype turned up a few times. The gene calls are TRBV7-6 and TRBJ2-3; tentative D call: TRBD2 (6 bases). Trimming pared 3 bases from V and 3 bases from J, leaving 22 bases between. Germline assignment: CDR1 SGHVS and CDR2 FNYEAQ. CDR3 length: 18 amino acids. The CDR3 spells CASSFLSGSESGTDTQYF. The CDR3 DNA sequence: TGTGCCAGCAGCTTTCTTTCCGGGAGTGAGTCTGGAACAGATACGCAGTATTTT.

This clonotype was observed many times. CDR3 sequence (DNA): TGTGCCAGCAGTGGGGGGACACCTGGAAACACCATATATTTT. It encodes CASSGGTPGNTIYF. The V and J genes are TRBV28 and TRBJ1-3; D is perhaps TRBD1 (6 bases). Germline V gives CDR1 MDHEN, CDR2 SYDVKM. The CDR3 runs to 14 residues. The ends were cut back, 5 bases at V and 2 bases at J, with 10 bases in the middle.

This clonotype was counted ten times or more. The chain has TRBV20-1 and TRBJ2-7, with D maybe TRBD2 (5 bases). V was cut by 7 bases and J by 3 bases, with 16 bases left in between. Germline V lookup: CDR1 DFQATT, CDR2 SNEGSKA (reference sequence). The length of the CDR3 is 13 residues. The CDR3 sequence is CSGESDSHYEQYF. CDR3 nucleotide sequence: TGCAGTGGGGAGAGCGACTCTCACTACGAGCAGTACTTC.

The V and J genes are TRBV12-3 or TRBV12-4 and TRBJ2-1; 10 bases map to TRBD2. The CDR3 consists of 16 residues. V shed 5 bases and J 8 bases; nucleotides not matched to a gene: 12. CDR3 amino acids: CASSPYGTSGNHEQFF. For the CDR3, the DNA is TGTGCCAGCAGTCCATATGGTACTAGCGGGAATCATGAGCAGTTCTTC.

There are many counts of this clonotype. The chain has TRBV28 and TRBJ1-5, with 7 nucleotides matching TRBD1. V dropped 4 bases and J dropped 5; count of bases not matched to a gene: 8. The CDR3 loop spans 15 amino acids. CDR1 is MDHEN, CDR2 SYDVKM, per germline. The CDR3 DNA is TGTGCCAGCAGTTCCTACCTCACAGGGGATCAGCCCCAGCATTTT. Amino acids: CASSSYLTGDQPQHF.

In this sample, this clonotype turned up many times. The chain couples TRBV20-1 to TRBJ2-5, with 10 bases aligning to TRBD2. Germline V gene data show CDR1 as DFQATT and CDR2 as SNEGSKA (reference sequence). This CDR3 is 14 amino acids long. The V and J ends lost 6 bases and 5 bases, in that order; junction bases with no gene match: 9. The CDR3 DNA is TGCAGTGCCCAACCCGGACTAGCGGCGGAGACCCAGTACTTC. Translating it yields CSAQPGLAAETQYF.

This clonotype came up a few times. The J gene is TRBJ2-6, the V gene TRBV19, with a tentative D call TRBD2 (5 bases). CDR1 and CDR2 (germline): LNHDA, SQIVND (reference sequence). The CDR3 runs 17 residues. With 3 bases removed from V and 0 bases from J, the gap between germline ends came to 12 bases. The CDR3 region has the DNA TGTGCCAGTAGTATTAAGGGAGCCTCCTCTGGGGCCAACGTCCTGACTTTC. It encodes CASSIKGASSGANVLTF.

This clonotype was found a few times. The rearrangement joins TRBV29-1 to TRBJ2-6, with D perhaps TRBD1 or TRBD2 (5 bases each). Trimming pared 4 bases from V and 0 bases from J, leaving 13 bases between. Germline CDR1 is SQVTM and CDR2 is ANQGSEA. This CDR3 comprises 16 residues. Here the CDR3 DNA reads TGCAGCGTTGCGGAGAGGGGAAGCTCTGGGGCCAACGTCCTGACTTTC. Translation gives CSVAERGSSGANVLTF.